One sample yielded the 30 T cell receptor beta chains listed below, sequenced in a study of blood T cell repertoires in COVID-19 (dated by TCRdb to 2020 to 2022). Libraries came from the immunoSEQ multiplex PCR assay. The source is immuneACCESS, and TCRdb retained only in-frame sequences with V and J called. Part of the clones is not carried over; for the studies checked, unresolved V genes explain less than half of this, and the remainder is unexplained. Within this sample are tens of thousands of clones, with roughly 85% of them counted one time only. The ten largest clones capture over 35% of the sample. Sequences were obtained from peripheral blood. These receptors all stem from an elderly man with acute or convalescent COVID-19.

The chain combines TRBV7-3 with TRBJ2-5; D is possibly TRBD1 (5 bases). Per the germline V gene, CDR1 is SGHTA and CDR2 is FQGTGA. V dropped 5 bases and J dropped 2 bases, with 18 bases sitting between them. The CDR3 runs 16 residues. The CDR3 sequence: CASSPVGVGLQETQYF. The CDR3 coding sequence is TGTGCCAGCAGCCCCGTAGGTGTGGGGCTACAAGAGACCCAGTACTTC.

The rearrangement uses TRBV28 and TRBJ1-6; D uncertain. Trimming removed 5 bases at V and 18 bases at J, with 26 bases between. Germline lookup yields CDR1 MDHEN and CDR2 SYDVKM. There are 15 residues in the CDR3. The CDR3 DNA reads as TGTGCCAGCAGTATTTCAGGTGCCCTGGACTCTACCGGCCACTTT. Translation gives CASSISGALDSTGHF.

The gene calls are TRBV5-5 and TRBJ1-3; D perhaps matches TRBD1 (6 bases). The CDR3 sequence is 15 residues long. Deletions cut 4 bases from V and 0 bases from J, with 11 bases between. Germline V gives CDR1 SGHKS, CDR2 YYEKEE (reference sequence). CDR3: CASSKDSYSGNTIYF. The CDR3 bases are TGTGCCAGCAGCAAGGACAGTTACTCTGGAAACACCATATATTTT.

Turning to this clone: Other DNA variants within this sample encode the same CDR3. The V call is TRBV7-3, the J call TRBJ2-5, with D tentatively TRBD2 (5 bases). Germline V gene lookup returns CDR1 SGHTA and CDR2 FQGTGA. CDR3 length equals 13 residues. V lost 4 bases to trimming and J lost 4 bases, with 10 bases between them. CDR3 amino acids: CASSSRAGETQYF. CDR3 DNA: TGTGCCAGCAGCTCAAGGGCGGGAGAGACCCAGTACTTC.

This clone was seen a few times. The CDR3 DNA follows: TGTGCCAGCAGTTACTTAGGGGGTTCGAACACTGAAGCTTTCTTT. Its translation is CASSYLGGSNTEAFF. This chain joins TRBV6-5 and TRBJ1-1; D might be TRBD1 (6 bases). This CDR3 spans 15 amino acids. V was shortened by 1 base and J by 1 base, with 10 bases between the two germline ends. CDR1 is MNHEY, CDR2 SVGAGI, per germline.

V and J are TRBV11-3 and TRBJ2-2; the match to TRBD2 covers 11 bases. V was pared by 5 bases and J by 6 bases, with 5 bases of the junction left unmatched. The CDR3 is made up of 15 amino acids. Germline loops: CDR1 SGHNT, CDR2 YENEEA. CDR3 residues: CASSPLAGGAGELFF. In DNA form, the CDR3 reads TGTGCCAGCAGCCCATTAGCGGGAGGGGCCGGGGAGCTGTTTTTT.

The J gene is TRBJ1-1, the V gene TRBV19; D is undetermined. The CDR3 length is 12 residues. CDR1 is LNHDA and CDR2 is SQIVND in the germline V gene (reference sequence). V lost 2 bases to trimming and J lost 8 bases, with 9 bases between them. The CDR3 spells CASSIIGREAFF. CDR3 bases: TGTGCCAGTAGTATAATCGGGAGGGAAGCTTTCTTT.

J is TRBJ2-7 and V is TRBV28; TRBD1 is a possible D gene (6 bases). This CDR3 comprises 15 residues. Germline V CDR1 and CDR2: MDHEN, SYDVKM. Trimming took off 5 bases at V and 7 bases at J, with 21 bases between the two ends. The CDR3 region has the DNA TGTGCCAGCAGTCCAAGGACAGCCAAACCCGGAGAGCAGTACTTC. Translation gives CASSPRTAKPGEQYF.

This chain links TRBV5-4 with TRBJ1-4; 8 positions match TRBD1. After removal of 3 bases from V and 4 bases from J, the junction contained 5 bases not matched to a gene. CDR1 is SGHNT, CDR2 YYREEE, per germline (reference sequence). This CDR3 is built from 15 residues. The CDR3 region is CASSSPQGGNEKLFF. For the CDR3, the DNA is TGTGCCAGCAGCTCTCCACAGGGGGGTAATGAAAAACTGTTTTTT.

The J gene is TRBJ2-3, the V gene TRBV19; possible D gene TRBD1, 5 bases. V was cut by 6 bases and J by 2 bases, with 6 bases left in between. The CDR3 consists of 12 residues. Germline CDR1 reads LNHDA; CDR2 reads SQIVND (reference sequence). CDR3 nucleotide sequence: TGTGCCAGTAGGGGGCTCACAGATACGCAGTATTTT. Its translation is CASRGLTDTQYF.

This chain joins TRBV5-1 and TRBJ1-6; no firm D call. Germline assignment: CDR1 SGHRS and CDR2 YFSETQ. This CDR3 is 16 amino acids long. With 4 bases removed from V and 8 bases from J, the gap between germline ends came to 19 bases. The CDR3: CASSREGTLRDSPLHF. The CDR3 DNA reads as TGCGCCAGCAGCAGAGAGGGTACCCTGAGGGATTCACCCCTCCACTTT.

In this sample, this clone turned up a few times. The genes are TRBV4-1 and TRBJ1-6, with D perhaps matching TRBD1 (5 bases). From germline, CDR1 is MGHRA and CDR2 YSYEKL. The germline V and J ends were trimmed by 3 bases and 12 bases, with 18 bases remaining between them. This CDR3 has 15 amino acids. CDR3 residues: CASSQPGVGWGPLHF. CDR3 coding DNA: TGCGCCAGCAGCCAGCCGGGGGTCGGGTGGGGACCCCTCCACTTT.

The V gene is TRBV6-6, the J gene TRBJ1-5; D is unresolved. The CDR3 is 14 amino acids. The germline CDR1 and CDR2 sequences are MNHNY and SVGAGI (reference sequence). With 7 bases removed from V and 2 bases from J, the gap between germline ends came to 12 bases. CDR3 sequence: CASTEITRNQPQHF. The CDR3 DNA follows: TGTGCCAGCACGGAGATTACCCGCAATCAGCCCCAGCATTTT.

This clone occurred a few times. The chain is built from TRBV28 and TRBJ1-2; D gene ambiguous. CDR1 and CDR2 from the germline V gene are MDHEN and SYDVKM. The CDR3 is 13 amino acids. The V gene lost 8 bases and the J gene lost 3 bases, with 13 bases spanning the gap. CDR3 coding DNA: TGTGCCAGCGGTACGGGTAGCGACTATGGCTACACCTTC. Protein: CASGTGSDYGYTF.

V usage is TRBV24-1 and J usage is TRBJ2-5; 12 bases are a match to TRBD2. Trimming at V came to 2 bases and at J to 2 bases, leaving 2 bases not matched to a gene. Germline V lookup: CDR1 KGHDR, CDR2 SFDVKD. The CDR3 consists of 16 residues. This chain's CDR3 is CATSDYGLAGQETQYF. As DNA, the CDR3 is TGTGCCACCAGTGATTACGGACTAGCGGGACAAGAGACCCAGTACTTC.

This clone has only one observation. The chain recombines TRBV7-3 with TRBJ2-3; the D is unclear. Germline assignment: CDR1 SGHTA and CDR2 FQGTGA. V was shortened by 5 bases and J by 0 bases, with 6 bases between the two germline ends. This CDR3 has 13 amino acids. Written as DNA, the CDR3 is TGTGCCAGCAGCCGGGTTAGCACAGATACGCAGTATTTT. This encodes CASSRVSTDTQYF.

This chain links TRBV27 with TRBJ1-1; 7 bases match TRBD1. V dropped 3 bases and J dropped 6; count of bases not matched to a gene: 16. The CDR3 sequence is 17 residues long. Germline-derived CDR1 and CDR2 are MNHEY and SMNVEV (reference sequence). DNA for the CDR3: TGTGCCAGCAGTTTTTCCCCGTTTTTGGCAGGGGGGTCTGAAGCTTTCTTT. This sequence encodes CASSFSPFLAGGSEAFF.

The V gene is TRBV15, the J gene TRBJ2-5; 8 bases line up with TRBD1. The trim removed 0 bases at V and 1 base at J, leaving 1 base unmatched. The germline gives CDR1 LNHNV, CDR2 YYDKDF (reference sequence). CDR3 length: 15 amino acids. The CDR3 here is CATSRDGTGQETQYF. CDR3 nucleotide sequence: TGTGCCACCAGCAGAGATGGGACAGGCCAAGAGACCCAGTACTTC.

The chain uses TRBV28 and TRBJ1-6; 7 positions match TRBD1. Germline V CDR1 and CDR2: MDHEN, SYDVKM. The CDR3 covers 15 residues. V lost 3 bases and J lost 7; bases outside the gene matches: 6. Written as DNA, the CDR3 is TGTGCCAGCAGTTTTACGACAGGGTTCAATTCACCCCTCCACTTT. It yields the protein CASSFTTGFNSPLHF.

This chain connects TRBV9 to TRBJ2-4; TRBD2 is a possible D gene (5 bases). CDR1 is SGDLS, CDR2 YYNGEE, per germline. The V gene lost 0 bases and the J gene lost 0 bases, with 10 bases spanning the gap. The length of the CDR3 is 16 residues. CDR3 sequence reads: CASSVAGGLAKNIQYF. The CDR3 coding sequence is TGTGCCAGCAGCGTAGCAGGTGGACTAGCCAAAAACATTCAGTACTTC. Combining the CDR3 with reference TRBV9 and TRBJ2-4 gives the whole variable domain DSGVTQTPKHLITATGQRVTLRCSPRSGDLSVYWYQQSLDQGLQFLIQYYNGEERAKGNILERFSAQQFPDLHSELNLSSLELGDSALYFCASSVAGGLAKNIQYFGAGTRLSVL.

The chain is built from TRBV7-3 and TRBJ2-2, with TRBD1 matching over 7 bases. The germline V gene has CDR1 SGHTA and CDR2 FQGTGA. V dropped 4 bases and J dropped 5; count of bases not matched to a gene: 7. This CDR3 comprises 15 residues. CDR3 sequence (DNA): TGTGCCAGCAGCTCACGACAGGGACGTACCGGGGAGCTGTTTTTT. Residues: CASSSRQGRTGELFF.

The chain uses TRBV28 and TRBJ2-7, with 10 bases matching TRBD2. This CDR3 is built from 14 residues. The V gene's germline CDR1 is MDHEN and CDR2 SYDVKM. V shed 5 bases and J 4 bases; nucleotides not matched to a gene: 5. CDR3 in DNA: TGTGCCAGCAGTCCTAGCGGGAGTCTATACGAGCAGTACTTC. Protein: CASSPSGSLYEQYF.

The V and J genes are TRBV6-5 and TRBJ1-4; 8 bases match TRBD1. This CDR3 spans 15 amino acids. V lost 0 bases and J lost 6; bases outside the gene matches: 3. Germline-derived CDR1 and CDR2 are MNHEY and SVGAGI. The CDR3 spells CASSYSGTGDEKLFF. The CDR3 DNA reads TGTGCCAGCAGTTACTCGGGGACAGGAGATGAAAAACTGTTTTTT.

The rearrangement joins TRBV29-1 to TRBJ2-3; tentatively, D is TRBD1 (6 bases). Germline V gives CDR1 SQVTM, CDR2 ANQGSEA. This CDR3 region has 12 residues. CDR3 bases: TGCACCTCTACAGGGAGCACAGATACGCAGTATTTT. Translation: CTSTGSTDTQYF.

CDR3 sequence (DNA): TGTGCCAGTAGTTTGGCAGGGGCCTACGAGCAGTACTTC. Its protein product is CASSLAGAYEQYF. This chain connects TRBV19 to TRBJ2-7; TRBD1 is a possible D gene (6 bases). The CDR3 extends over 13 amino acids. V lost 5 bases, J lost 2 bases, and 10 bases lay in between. From germline, CDR1 is LNHDA and CDR2 SQIVND (reference sequence).

V is TRBV6-1 and J is TRBJ2-7; 7 bases match TRBD1. The CDR3 consists of 14 residues. Unmatched junction bases numbered 5, after V lost 3 bases and J lost 3 bases. In germline, CDR1 is MNHNS, CDR2 SASEGT. The CDR3 sequence: CASSEGQSFYEQYF. CDR3 coding DNA: TGTGCCAGCAGTGAGGGACAGTCCTTCTACGAGCAGTACTTC.

The CDR3 bases are TGTGCCATCAGTGAGGCTAGCGCGAGCACAGATACGCAGTATTTT. As protein: CAISEASASTDTQYF. The chain has TRBV10-3 and TRBJ2-3; D perhaps matches TRBD2 (6 bases). CDR1 and CDR2 from the germline V gene are ENHRY and SYGVKD. Trimming took 2 bases from V and 0 from J, leaving 9 bases between them. The CDR3 spans 15 residues.

This clone appeared a single time. This chain connects TRBV4-2 to TRBJ2-3; 7 nucleotides agree with TRBD2. Germline V gene lookup returns CDR1 LGHNA and CDR2 YNFKEQ. This CDR3 spans 16 amino acids. V was pared by 4 bases and J by 1 base, with 8 bases of the junction left unmatched. The CDR3 DNA sequence: TGTGCCAGCAGCCGGCGGGAGCACTCGGGCACAGATACGCAGTATTTT. Translated: CASSRREHSGTDTQYF.

This clone has a handful of counts. The chain has TRBV7-9 and TRBJ2-1, with 14 bases aligning to TRBD2. The CDR3 contains 16 residues. The germline gives CDR1 SEHNR, CDR2 FQNEAQ (reference sequence). J gave up 6 bases and V 5 bases, and 6 bases lay outside the gene matches. The DNA of the CDR3 is TGTGCCAGCAGCATCTCGACTAGCGGGAGGGGCAATGAGCAGTTCTTC. It yields the protein CASSISTSGRGNEQFF.

This clone was detected once. The gene calls are TRBV5-8 and TRBJ2-3, with TRBD2 identical over 12 bases. CDR3 length: 16 residues. CDR1 and CDR2 from the germline V gene are SGHTS and YDEGEE. The ends lost 5 bases at V and 4 bases at J; junction bases unmatched: 8. CDR3 sequence: CASSLRASGRADTQYF. CDR3 sequence (DNA): TGTGCCAGCAGTCTCAGGGCTAGCGGGAGGGCAGATACGCAGTATTTT.